The clone carrying this T cell receptor beta chain was counted once. The data derive from a study of T cell responses to AZD1222 COVID-19 vaccine. Assay: immunoSEQ multiplex PCR; the TCRdb copy retains only in-frame clones and omits some. The table has 90,000 to 110,000 clones, 88% seen once. Trimming took 2 bases from V and 2 from J, leaving 6 bases between them. The CDR3 extends over 13 amino acids. CDR1 and CDR2 (germline): MDHEN, SYDVKM. This chain joins TRBV28 and TRBJ1-2; no clear D gene. Sequenced material: peripheral blood, taken on day 0 of AZD1222 vaccination. This receptor was identified in an adult in good health. CDR3 protein: CASSLELNYGYTF. DNA for the CDR3: TGTGCCAGCAGTTTAGAACTCAACTATGGCTACACCTTC.